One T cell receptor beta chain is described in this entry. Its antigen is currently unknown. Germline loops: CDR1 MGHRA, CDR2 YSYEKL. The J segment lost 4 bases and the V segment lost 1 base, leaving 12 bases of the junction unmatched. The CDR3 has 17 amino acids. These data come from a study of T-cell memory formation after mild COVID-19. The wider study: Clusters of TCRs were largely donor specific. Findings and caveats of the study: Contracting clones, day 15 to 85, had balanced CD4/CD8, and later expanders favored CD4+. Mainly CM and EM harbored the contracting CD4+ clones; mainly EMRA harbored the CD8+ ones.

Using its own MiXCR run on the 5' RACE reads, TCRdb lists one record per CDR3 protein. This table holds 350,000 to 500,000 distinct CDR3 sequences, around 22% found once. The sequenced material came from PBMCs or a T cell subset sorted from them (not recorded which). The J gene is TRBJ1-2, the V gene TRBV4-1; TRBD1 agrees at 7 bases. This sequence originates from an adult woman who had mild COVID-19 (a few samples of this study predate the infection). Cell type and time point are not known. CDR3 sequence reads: CASSQVGRGGDGYGYTF. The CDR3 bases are TGCGCCAGCAGCCAAGTAGGCAGGGGGGGAGATGGCTATGGCTACACCTTC.